This entry concerns a single T cell receptor beta chain. The antigen is undetermined. This entry belongs to a study of regulatory T cells in long-lasting Graves disease. Libraries of TCR beta came from iRepertoire HTBI primers plus Arm-PCR of CDR3 regions. MiXCR was run by TCRdb on the multiplex PCR reads, yielding one entry per CDR3 protein. In the table there are about 530,000 distinct CDR3 sequences, about 16% of which are singletons. Time point defined: newly diagnosed GD, antithyroid drugs for less than 3 months. Extracted PBMC RNA gave rise to the TCR library. Under American Thyroid Association guidelines, Graves' disease was diagnosed. CDR1 is DFQATT, CDR2 SNEGSKA, per germline (reference sequence). CDR3 length: 14 residues. Losses at the gene ends were 3 bases for V and 4 bases for J; bases not matched to a gene: 1. Study conclusions and caveats: Relative to new patients (approximately 1,000), persistent patients exhibited greater sharing of public clonotypes (around 2,800).

The data were also submitted as part of a second study, on T cells in Graves' hyperthyroidism and ophthalmopathy. This second report adds: The HTBI set primed first-round TCR CDR3 RT-PCR. Model-based prediction identified ophthalmopathy a median around 6.5 months prior to its onset.

The material sequenced was peripheral blood mononuclear cells (PBMCs), taken at new diagnosis, from a patient treated with antithyroid drugs. This receptor was taken from a woman between 40 and 65 years old with Graves disease. The rearrangement uses TRBV20-1 and TRBJ1-6; 9 nucleotides line up with TRBD1. CDR3 sequence reads: CSARTGGYNSPLHF. In nucleotides, the CDR3 is TGCAGTGCTAGGACAGGGGGATATAATTCACCCCTCCACTTT.